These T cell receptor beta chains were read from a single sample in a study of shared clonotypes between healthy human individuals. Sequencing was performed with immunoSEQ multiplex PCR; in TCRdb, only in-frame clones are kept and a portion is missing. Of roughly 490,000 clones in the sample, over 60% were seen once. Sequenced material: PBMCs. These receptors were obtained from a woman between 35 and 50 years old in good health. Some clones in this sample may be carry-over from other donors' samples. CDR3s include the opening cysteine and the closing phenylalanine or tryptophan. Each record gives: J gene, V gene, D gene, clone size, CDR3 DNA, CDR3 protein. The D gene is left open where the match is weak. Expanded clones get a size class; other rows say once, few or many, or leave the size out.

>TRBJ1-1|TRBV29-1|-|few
TGCAGCGTCAGGGGAGCTGAAGCTTTCTTT
CSVRGAEAFF
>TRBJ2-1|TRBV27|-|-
TGTGCCAGCAGCCCGGCCTATTACAATGAGCAGTTCTTC
CASSPAYYNEQFF
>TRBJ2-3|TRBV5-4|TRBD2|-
TGTGCCAGCAGCTCTTCGCCGGGACTAGCGGGAGGGTTGGATACGCAGTATTTT
CASSSSPGLAGGLDTQYF
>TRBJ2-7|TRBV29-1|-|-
TGCAGCGTTGTACCGACAGGCGCTTCGGGGGAGCAGTACTTC
CSVVPTGASGEQYF
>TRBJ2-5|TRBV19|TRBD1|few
TGTGCCAGTAGTCTGACAGGGGGGGGAACCCAGTACTTC
CASSLTGGGTQYF
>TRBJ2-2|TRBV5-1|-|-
TGCGCCAGCAGCTTGGCGGAGGGGCTAACCGGGGAGCTGTTTTTT
CASSLAEGLTGELFF
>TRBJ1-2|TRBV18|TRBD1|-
TGTGCCAGCTCACCAAAGACAGGGGGAGACGGCTACACCTTC
CASSPKTGGDGYTF
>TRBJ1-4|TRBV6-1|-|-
TGTGCCAGCACCGGGACGGGGCTTTGGGAAAAACTGTTTTTT
CASTGTGLWEKLFF
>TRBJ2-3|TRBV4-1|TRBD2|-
TGCGCCAGCAGCCAAGGGCTAGCGGGAGTTGGAGATACGCAGTATTTT
CASSQGLAGVGDTQYF
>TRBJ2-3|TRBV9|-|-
TGTGCCAGCAGCCCGACCCACCAGAGCACAGATACGCAGTATTTT
CASSPTHQSTDTQYF
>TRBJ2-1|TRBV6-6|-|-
TGTGCCAGCAGTGAGGCCCGGGAGCGGGATGAGCAGTTCTTC
CASSEARERDEQFF
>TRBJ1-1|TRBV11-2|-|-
TGTGCCAGCAGCTTAAGTGGGAACACTGAAGCTTTCTTT
CASSLSGNTEAFF
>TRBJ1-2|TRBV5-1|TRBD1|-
TGCGCCAGCAGCCCGACCGACAGGGTGCAAGGCTACACCTTC
CASSPTDRVQGYTF
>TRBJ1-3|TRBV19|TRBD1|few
TGTGCCAGTACTCCGACAGGGCCCAACTCTGGAAACACCATATATTTT
CASTPTGPNSGNTIYF
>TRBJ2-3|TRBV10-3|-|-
TGTGCCATCAGTGAGAACCAGGGTTTGGATACGCAGTATTTT
CAISENQGLDTQYF
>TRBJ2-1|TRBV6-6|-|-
TGTGCCAGCAACCCGTCCGGCGTCCCGAGGAATGAGCAGCTCTTC
CASNPSGVPRNEQLF
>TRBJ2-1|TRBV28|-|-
TGTGCCAGCTGGGTTAGGGGGGGCAATGAGCAGTTCTTC
CASWVRGGNEQFF
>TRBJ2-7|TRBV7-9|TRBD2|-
TGTGCCAGCAGCTCGGGACTAGCGGGAGGGCCTTCCTACGAGCAGTACTTC
CASSSGLAGGPSYEQYF
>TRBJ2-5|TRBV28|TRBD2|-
TGTGCCAGCAGTTTCCCTACCCACGCCCCGGTGGTTGCGGGAGGGCTCGGGGAGACCCAGTACTTC
CASSFPTHAPVVAGGLGETQYF
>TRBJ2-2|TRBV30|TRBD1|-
TGTGCCTGGAACCCGGGACAGGGGCCCGGGGAGCTGTTTTTT
CAWNPGQGPGELFF
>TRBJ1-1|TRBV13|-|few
TGTGCCAGCAGCTTTAAGGGGCTGGGAGGGGACACTGAAGCTTTCTTT
CASSFKGLGGDTEAFF
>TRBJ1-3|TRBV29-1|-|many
TGCAGCGTTGCCTGGTCTCTCGGAAACACCATATATTTT
CSVAWSLGNTIYF
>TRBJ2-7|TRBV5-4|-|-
TGTGCCAGCAGCGCTGGACGGTCCGACGAGCAGTACTTC
CASSAGRSDEQYF
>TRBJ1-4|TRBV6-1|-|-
TGTGCCAGCAGTGAAGCATTGGGGTTTCGGGAAAAACTGTTTTTT
CASSEALGFREKLFF
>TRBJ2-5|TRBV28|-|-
TGTGCCAGCAGTGACCCCCGCGGGAAGGGAGAGACCCAGTACTTC
CASSDPRGKGETQYF
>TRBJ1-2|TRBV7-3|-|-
TGTGCCAGCAGCTTACAATTTGGGGACCCGGGGAGCTACACCTTC
CASSLQFGDPGSYTF
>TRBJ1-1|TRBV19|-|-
TGTGCCAGTAGTCGTAACACTGAAGCTTTCTTT
CASSRNTEAFF
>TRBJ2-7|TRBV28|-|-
TGTGCCAGCAGTCGGACCCTACCTTACGAGCAGTACTTC
CASSRTLPYEQYF
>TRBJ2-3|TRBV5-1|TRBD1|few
TGCGCCAGCAGCGAAACAGGGGCGGGCGGAACAGATACGCAGTATTTT
CASSETGAGGTDTQYF
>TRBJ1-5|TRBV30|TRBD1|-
TGTGCCTGGAGTGTTGGGACAGGGAGCAATCAGCCCCAGCATTTT
CAWSVGTGSNQPQHF
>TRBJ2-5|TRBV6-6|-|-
TGTGCCAGCAGTTACGGTGAAGAGACCCAGTACTTC
CASSYGEETQYF
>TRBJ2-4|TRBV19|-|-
TGTGCCAGTAGTAACGCCTTCTCCAAAAACATTCAGTACTTC
CASSNAFSKNIQYF
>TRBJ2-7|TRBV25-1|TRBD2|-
TGTGCCAGCAGTGACTCCCGGGAGGGCCACTACGAGCAGTACTTC
CASSDSREGHYEQYF
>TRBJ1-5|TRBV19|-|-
TGTGCCAGTGAGACACTTACCCGTAGCAATCAGCCCCAGCATTTT
CASETLTRSNQPQHF
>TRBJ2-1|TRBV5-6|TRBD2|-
TGTGCCAGCAGCTTCCGACTAGCGCCTAGGGATGAGCAGTTCTTC
CASSFRLAPRDEQFF
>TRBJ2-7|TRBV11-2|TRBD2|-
TGTGCCAGCAGCTCTGGACTAGCGCTGTACGAGCAGTACTTC
CASSSGLALYEQYF
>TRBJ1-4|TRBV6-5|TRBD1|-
TGTGCCAGCAGCCCGGACAGGGGGGCTAATGAAAAACTGTTTTTT
CASSPDRGANEKLFF
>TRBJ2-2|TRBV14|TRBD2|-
TGTGCCAGCAGCGCTAGCGGGGGGACCGGGGAGCTGTTTTTT
CASSASGGTGELFF
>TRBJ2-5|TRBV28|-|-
TGTGCCAGCAGTTTGAACAGGGATGAGACCCAGTACTTC
CASSLNRDETQYF
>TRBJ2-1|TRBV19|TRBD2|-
TGTGCCAGTAGCCCGCTAGCGGGAGAGGGTGAGCAGTTCTTC
CASSPLAGEGEQFF
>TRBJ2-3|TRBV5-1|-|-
TGCGCCAGCAGCTTGGCCGGGAACGCTTTCACAGATACGCAGTATTTT
CASSLAGNAFTDTQYF
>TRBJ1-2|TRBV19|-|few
TGTGCCAGTAGTCTCTCTGGTCAGGGAGGACACTATGGCTACACCTTC
CASSLSGQGGHYGYTF
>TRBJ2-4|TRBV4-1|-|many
TGCGCCAGCAGCCAAGATGGTAGGGGGGCTAAAAACATTCAGTACTTC
CASSQDGRGAKNIQYF
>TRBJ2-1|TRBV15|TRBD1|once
TGTGCCACCAGCCGACAGGGGATGGGGGGATACAATGAGCAGTTCTTC
CATSRQGMGGYNEQFF
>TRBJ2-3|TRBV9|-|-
TGTGCCAGCAGCGTAGGCGCAACAGATACGCAGTATTTT
CASSVGATDTQYF
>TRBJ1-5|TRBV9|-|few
TGTGCCAGCAGCGTATCCGGGACAACCCAGGAGCCCCAGCATTTT
CASSVSGTTQEPQHF
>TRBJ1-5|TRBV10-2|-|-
TGCGCCAGCAGTGAGGGACGGAATAGCAATCAGCCCCAGCATTTT
CASSEGRNSNQPQHF
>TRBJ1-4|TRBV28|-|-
TGTGCCAGCAGTTCCAGGAATTCTGAAAAACTGTTTTTT
CASSSRNSEKLFF
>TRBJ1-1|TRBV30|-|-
TGTGCCTGGGGAAAGTGGGCAGCGAACACTGAAGCTTTCTTT
CAWGKWAANTEAFF
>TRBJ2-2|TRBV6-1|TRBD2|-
TGTGCCAGTGAGATTTTCGAGCGGGAGTCCGGGGAGCTGTTTTTT
CASEIFERESGELFF
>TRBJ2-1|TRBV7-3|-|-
TGTGCCAGCAGCCCGATTGATGGCGGGTGGAGCTCCTACAATGAGCAGTTCTTC
CASSPIDGGWSSYNEQFF
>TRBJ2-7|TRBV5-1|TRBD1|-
TGCGCCAGCAGCTCGTCCGGGACAGGGGGGGACGAGCAGTACTTC
CASSSSGTGGDEQYF
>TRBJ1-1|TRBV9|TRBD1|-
TGTGCCAGCAGCACCACAGGGGAGGGCACTGAAGCTTTCTTT
CASSTTGEGTEAFF
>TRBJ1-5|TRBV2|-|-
TGTGCCAGCAGTGAGTTTCCCGGGGGGCTCGGGTCCCAGCATTTT
CASSEFPGGLGSQHF
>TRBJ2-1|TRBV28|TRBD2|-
TGTGCCAGCTGCCCCCCGACCCGGACTAGCGTCAATGAGCAGTTCTTC
CASCPPTRTSVNEQFF